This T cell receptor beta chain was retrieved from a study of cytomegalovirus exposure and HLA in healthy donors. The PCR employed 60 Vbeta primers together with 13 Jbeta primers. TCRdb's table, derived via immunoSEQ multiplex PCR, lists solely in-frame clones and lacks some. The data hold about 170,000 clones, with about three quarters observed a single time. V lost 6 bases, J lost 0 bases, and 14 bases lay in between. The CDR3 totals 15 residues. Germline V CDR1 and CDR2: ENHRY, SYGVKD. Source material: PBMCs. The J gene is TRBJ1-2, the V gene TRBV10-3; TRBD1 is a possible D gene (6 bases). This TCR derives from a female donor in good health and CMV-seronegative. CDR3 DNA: TGTGCCATCAGGGGGGGGGCCAGCGCTAACTATGGCTACACCTTC. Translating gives CAIRGGASANYGYTF.